Included here is one TCR beta chain sequence, with context. Sequencing was performed with immunoSEQ multiplex PCR; in TCRdb, only in-frame clones are kept and a portion is missing. In the table there are 95,000 to 100,000 clones, 80% to 90% of which are singletons. This record comes from a study of PD-L1 blockade in urothelial cancer. Time point given: pretreatment peripheral blood. The V gene lost 5 bases and the J gene lost 1 base, with 18 bases spanning the gap. CDR1 and CDR2 (germline): SGHTA, FQGNSA. This CDR3 spans 16 amino acids. The genes are TRBV7-2 and TRBJ2-7, with a weak D call TRBD2 (6 bases). The source is a man aged 60-69 years with urothelial cancer. The sequenced sample was PBMCs, obtained around atezolizumab (anti-PD-L1) treatment. In DNA form, the CDR3 reads TGTGCCAGCAGCATTTTCCGGGACGGGGGATCCTACGAGCAGTACTTC. It translates to CASSIFRDGGSYEQYF. Using reference TRBV7-2 and TRBJ2-7 for the parts outside the CDR3, the full variable domain is GAGVSQSPSNKVTEKGKDVELRCDPISGHTALYWYRQSLGQGLEFLIYFQGNSAPDKSGLPSDRFSAERTGGSVSTLTIQRTQQEDSAVYLCASSIFRDGGSYEQYFGPGTRLTVT.